This is a list of T cell receptor beta chains from one sample in a study of T cells in Graves' hyperthyroidism and ophthalmopathy. Each CDR3 protein gets one entry after TCRdb re-called the multiplex PCR reads with MiXCR. The sample shows nearly 600,000 distinct CDR3 sequences, 14% of them seen only once. Sequencing input: blood. These receptors were obtained from a woman aged 25-40 years with Graves' hyperthyroidism that later progressed to Graves' ophthalmopathy. CDR3s include the opening cysteine and the closing phenylalanine or tryptophan. Each record gives: CDR3 protein, CDR3 DNA, CDR3 length, clone size, V gene, J gene, D gene. A D gene is named only where the DNA matches it firmly. The size of a clone is reported for some rows only, either as once, few or many, or as a class for expanded clones.

CDR3aa: CSVGGTSTEAFF
CDR3nt: TGCAGCGTTGGGGGTACTAGCACTGAAGCTTTCTTT
len: 12
abundance: many
v_gene: TRBV29-1
j_gene: TRBJ1-1
d_gene: NA

CDR3aa: CASSLERPDTQYF
CDR3nt: TGTGCCAGCAGCCTTGAGCGGCCAGATACGCAGTATTTT
len: 13
abundance: many
v_gene: TRBV7-2
j_gene: TRBJ2-3
d_gene: NA

CDR3aa: CASSQDTMGAIPYGYTF
CDR3nt: TGTGCCAGCAGCCAAGATACAATGGGGGCGATTCCATATGGCTACACCTTC
len: 17
abundance: many
v_gene: TRBV4-2
j_gene: TRBJ1-2
d_gene: NA

CDR3aa: CASSAGTSFQETQYF
CDR3nt: TGTGCCAGCAGTGCCGGGACTAGCTTTCAAGAGACCCAGTACTTC
len: 15
abundance: many
v_gene: TRBV2
j_gene: TRBJ2-5
d_gene: TRBD2

CDR3aa: CASGSETQYF
CDR3nt: TGCGCCAGCGGGAGCGAGACCCAGTACTTC
len: 10
abundance: many
v_gene: TRBV10-2
j_gene: TRBJ2-5
d_gene: NA

CDR3aa: CSARESGLSYEQYF
CDR3nt: TGCAGTGCTAGAGAGTCAGGCCTGAGCTACGAGCAGTACTTC
len: 14
abundance: many
v_gene: TRBV20-1
j_gene: TRBJ2-7
d_gene: NA

CDR3aa: CSGLVGTGSYEQYF
CDR3nt: TGCAGCGGTCTCGTTGGGACAGGGTCCTACGAGCAGTACTTC
len: 14
abundance: many
v_gene: TRBV29-1
j_gene: TRBJ2-7
d_gene: TRBD1

CDR3aa: CATQPGAVNNEQFF
CDR3nt: TGCGCCACCCAACCGGGGGCCGTAAACAATGAGCAGTTCTTC
len: 14
abundance: few
v_gene: TRBV5-1
j_gene: TRBJ2-1
d_gene: NA

CDR3aa: CASSHRWTGELFF
CDR3nt: TGTGCCAGCAGCCATCGTTGGACCGGGGAGCTGTTTTTT
len: 13
abundance: NA
v_gene: TRBV3-1
j_gene: TRBJ2-2
d_gene: NA

CDR3aa: CASTSPSGRAHGELFF
CDR3nt: TGTGCCAGCACCTCACCTAGCGGGAGGGCCCACGGGGAGCTGTTTTTT
len: 16
abundance: many
v_gene: TRBV28
j_gene: TRBJ2-2
d_gene: TRBD2

CDR3aa: CASSSGAVQYF
CDR3nt: TGTGCCAGCTCGTCCGGGGCTGTTCAGTACTTC
len: 11
abundance: NA
v_gene: TRBV14
j_gene: TRBJ2-5
d_gene: NA

CDR3aa: CASSSAFYGTYEQYF
CDR3nt: TGTGCCAGCAGCTCCGCCTTTTACGGCACCTACGAGCAGTACTTC
len: 15
abundance: many
v_gene: TRBV11-2
j_gene: TRBJ2-7
d_gene: NA

CDR3aa: CAISESSGSASTFNEQFF
CDR3nt: TGTGCCATCAGTGAGTCAAGCGGGAGTGCAAGTACATTCAATGAGCAGTTCTTC
len: 18
abundance: NA
v_gene: TRBV10-3
j_gene: TRBJ2-1
d_gene: TRBD2

CDR3aa: CASSPRTSGANVLTF
CDR3nt: TGTGCCAGCTCACCAAGGACATCTGGGGCCAACGTCCTGACTTTC
len: 15
abundance: many
v_gene: TRBV18
j_gene: TRBJ2-6
d_gene: NA

CDR3aa: CSVATGGEKLFF
CDR3nt: TGCAGCGTCGCGACGGGGGGTGAAAAACTGTTTTTT
len: 12
abundance: many
v_gene: TRBV29-1
j_gene: TRBJ1-4
d_gene: NA

CDR3aa: CASSLRSGSIDTQYF
CDR3nt: TGTGCCAGCAGCTTACGTAGCGGGAGTATAGATACGCAGTATTTT
len: 15
abundance: many
v_gene: TRBV7-9
j_gene: TRBJ2-3
d_gene: TRBD2

CDR3aa: CASSIGGQQFF
CDR3nt: TGTGCCAGTAGTATTGGGGGGCAGCAGTTCTTC
len: 11
abundance: few
v_gene: TRBV19
j_gene: TRBJ2-1
d_gene: NA

CDR3aa: CASSARTNEKLFF
CDR3nt: TGTGCCAGCAGTGCCAGAACTAATGAAAAACTGTTTTTT
len: 13
abundance: many
v_gene: TRBV2
j_gene: TRBJ1-4
d_gene: NA

CDR3aa: CASSGASGRAGDEQFF
CDR3nt: TGTGCCAGCAGTGGAGCCAGCGGGAGGGCCGGCGATGAGCAGTTCTTC
len: 16
abundance: NA
v_gene: TRBV28
j_gene: TRBJ2-1
d_gene: TRBD2

CDR3aa: CASSLGAGLYNEQFF
CDR3nt: TGTGCCAGCAGCTTAGGGGCGGGGTTATACAATGAGCAGTTCTTC
len: 15
abundance: many
v_gene: TRBV11-3
j_gene: TRBJ2-1
d_gene: NA

CDR3aa: CSASPGVGDRVNEQYF
CDR3nt: TGCAGTGCTAGCCCGGGGGTGGGGGACAGGGTTAACGAGCAGTACTTC
len: 16
abundance: NA
v_gene: TRBV20-1
j_gene: TRBJ2-7
d_gene: TRBD1

CDR3aa: CSARGGGYEQYF
CDR3nt: TGCAGTGCTAGAGGGGGAGGGTACGAGCAGTACTTC
len: 12
abundance: few
v_gene: TRBV20-1
j_gene: TRBJ2-7
d_gene: TRBD2

CDR3aa: CAWSPSHSSNQPQHF
CDR3nt: TGTGCCTGGAGTCCCTCACATAGCAGCAATCAGCCCCAGCATTTT
len: 15
abundance: many
v_gene: TRBV30
j_gene: TRBJ1-5
d_gene: NA

CDR3aa: CAIADYQNTGELFF
CDR3nt: TGTGCCATCGCAGACTATCAGAACACCGGGGAGCTGTTTTTT
len: 14
abundance: many
v_gene: TRBV28
j_gene: TRBJ2-2
d_gene: NA

CDR3aa: CASSPGQGSRQPQHF
CDR3nt: TGTGCCAGTAGTCCAGGACAGGGTAGTAGACAGCCCCAGCATTTT
len: 15
abundance: NA
v_gene: TRBV19
j_gene: TRBJ1-5
d_gene: TRBD1

CDR3aa: CASSLERGDGYTF
CDR3nt: TGCGCCAGCAGCCTTGAGCGGGGGGATGGCTACACCTTC
len: 13
abundance: many
v_gene: TRBV5-1
j_gene: TRBJ1-2
d_gene: NA

CDR3aa: CASSISFPPGEKLFF
CDR3nt: TGTGCCAGTAGTATCTCGTTCCCCCCGGGCGAAAAACTGTTTTTT
len: 15
abundance: many
v_gene: TRBV19
j_gene: TRBJ1-4
d_gene: NA

CDR3aa: CASSLYQWEGNTEAFF
CDR3nt: TGTGCCAGCAGCTTGTACCAGTGGGAGGGGAACACTGAAGCTTTCTTT
len: 16
abundance: few
v_gene: TRBV5-6
j_gene: TRBJ1-1
d_gene: NA

CDR3aa: CAWIRLEAFF
CDR3nt: TGTGCCTGGATCCGGTTAGAAGCTTTCTTT
len: 10
abundance: NA
v_gene: TRBV30
j_gene: TRBJ1-1
d_gene: NA

CDR3aa: CSARWGVNEKLFF
CDR3nt: TGCAGTGCTAGGTGGGGGGTTAATGAAAAACTGTTTTTT
len: 13
abundance: NA
v_gene: TRBV20-1
j_gene: TRBJ1-4
d_gene: NA

CDR3aa: CASNGGREQYF
CDR3nt: TGTGCCAGCAATGGGGGGCGAGAGCAGTACTTC
len: 11
abundance: many
v_gene: TRBV12-3/TRBV12-4
j_gene: TRBJ2-7
d_gene: NA

CDR3aa: CSAASGAGSYEQYF
CDR3nt: TGCAGTGCTGCTTCCGGGGCTGGGTCCTACGAGCAGTACTTC
len: 14
abundance: NA
v_gene: TRBV20-1
j_gene: TRBJ2-7
d_gene: NA

CDR3aa: CASSILAAKETQYF
CDR3nt: TGTGCCAGCAGCATACTAGCGGCGAAAGAGACCCAGTACTTC
len: 14
abundance: many
v_gene: TRBV27
j_gene: TRBJ2-5
d_gene: TRBD2

CDR3aa: CASSGTGTENTEAFF
CDR3nt: TGTGCCAGCAGCGGGACCGGGACAGAGAACACTGAAGCTTTCTTT
len: 15
abundance: many
v_gene: TRBV7-9
j_gene: TRBJ1-1
d_gene: TRBD1

CDR3aa: CASSRLAGGPPGETQYF
CDR3nt: TGCGCCAGCAGCCGGCTAGCGGGAGGGCCCCCTGGGGAGACCCAGTACTTC
len: 17
abundance: NA
v_gene: TRBV4-1
j_gene: TRBJ2-5
d_gene: TRBD2

CDR3aa: CATSGPGTGNQPQHF
CDR3nt: TGTGCCACCAGTGGGCCCGGGACGGGCAATCAGCCCCAGCATTTT
len: 15
abundance: few
v_gene: TRBV24-1
j_gene: TRBJ1-5
d_gene: NA

CDR3aa: CATSDSAGAGPAYNEQFF
CDR3nt: TGTGCCACCAGTGATTCTGCCGGGGCGGGACCAGCCTACAATGAGCAGTTCTTC
len: 18
abundance: many
v_gene: TRBV24-1
j_gene: TRBJ2-1
d_gene: NA

CDR3aa: CASFSGTDSYEQYF
CDR3nt: TGTGCCAGCTTCTCCGGGACAGACTCCTACGAGCAGTACTTC
len: 14
abundance: many
v_gene: TRBV6-1
j_gene: TRBJ2-7
d_gene: TRBD1

CDR3aa: CSARGPRVRNTGELFF
CDR3nt: TGCAGTGCTAGAGGTCCTCGGGTCAGGAACACCGGGGAGCTCTTTTTT
len: 16
abundance: NA
v_gene: TRBV20-1
j_gene: TRBJ2-2
d_gene: NA

CDR3aa: CASSLPEVAGSSYNEQFF
CDR3nt: TGTGCCAGCAGCCTTCCCGAGGTAGCGGGGAGCTCCTACAATGAGCAGTTCTTC
len: 18
abundance: few
v_gene: TRBV3-1
j_gene: TRBJ2-1
d_gene: TRBD2

CDR3aa: CSASGGQNTEAFF
CDR3nt: TGCAGCGCGAGTGGGGGTCAAAACACTGAAGCTTTCTTT
len: 13
abundance: many
v_gene: TRBV29-1
j_gene: TRBJ1-1
d_gene: NA

CDR3aa: CASSYGPGQASGNTIYF
CDR3nt: TGTGCCAGCAGTTACGGGCCGGGACAGGCCTCTGGAAACACCATATATTTT
len: 17
abundance: few
v_gene: TRBV6-9
j_gene: TRBJ1-3
d_gene: TRBD1

CDR3aa: CSARDLGLPRDYGYTF
CDR3nt: TGCAGTGCTAGAGATCTGGGGTTACCTCGAGACTATGGCTACACCTTC
len: 16
abundance: many
v_gene: TRBV20-1
j_gene: TRBJ1-2
d_gene: NA

CDR3aa: CASSLGTGGSQYF
CDR3nt: TGTGCCAGCAGCTTGGGGACAGGGGGGTCCCAGTACTTC
len: 13
abundance: NA
v_gene: TRBV7-9
j_gene: TRBJ2-5
d_gene: TRBD1